Reported below is one TCR beta chain. The CDR3 consists of 16 residues. Per the germline V gene, CDR1 is ENHRY and CDR2 is SYGVKD. Deletions cut 11 bases from V and 3 bases from J, with 25 bases between. The data were produced by immunoSEQ multiplex PCR, yet TCRdb's version contains in-frame clones alone and is incomplete. This sample has 25,000 to 35,000 clones, with around 90% found just once. This specimen comes from a study of T cell changes during pregnancy in multiple sclerosis. The chain joins TRBV10-3 to TRBJ2-5; perhaps TRBD1 as D (6 bases). This clonotype was sampled from a female donor in good health, enrolled as a control in a pregnancy study. The sample was peripheral blood, taken in the first trimester of pregnancy. The CDR3 coding sequence is TGTGCCTCCACCCCGCCTGGGACATGGGGAGAAGAGACCCAGTACTTC. Translating gives CASTPPGTWGEETQYF.